This passage covers 16 T cell receptor beta chains from one sample sequenced in a study of Ad26.COV2.S vaccination and SARS-CoV-2 variants. As for treatment: around 19 received Ad26.COV2.S at low or high dose, single or two shots; 5 received placebo; per-sample allocation not given. Specimen acquisition occurred on day 63 following the initial vaccine or placebo injection. Assay used: immunoSEQ multiplex PCR; TCRdb lists only in-frame clones, some missing. The sample lists about half a million clones; 70% to 90% were seen once. The sample in question was peripheral blood, obtained in a trial of Ad26.COV2.S vaccine versus placebo. All receptors come from a person aged 18-60 years who received the Ad26.COV2.S COVID-19 vaccine or a placebo.

V and J are TRBV2 and TRBJ1-3; 9 nucleotides align to TRBD1. Losses at the gene ends were 6 bases for V and 3 bases for J; bases not matched to a gene: 3. Germline lookup yields CDR1 SNHLY and CDR2 FYNNEI. This CDR3 has 14 amino acids. The CDR3 sequence: CASRDRGIGNTIYF. CDR3 bases: TGTGCCAGCAGGGACAGGGGAATTGGAAACACCATATATTTT.

The chain joins TRBV18 to TRBJ2-7; no clear D gene. Per germline, CDR1 KGHSH and CDR2 LQKENI. Trimming left V 5 bases short and J 3 bases short, with 11 bases between. The CDR3 sequence is 13 residues long. This chain's CDR3 is CASSNHPDYEQYF. The CDR3 coding sequence is TGTGCCAGCTCAAACCACCCAGACTACGAGCAGTACTTC.

The chain couples TRBV30 to TRBJ1-5; the D gene is possibly TRBD1 (5 bases). Deletions cut 1 base from V and 0 bases from J, with 13 bases between. This CDR3 has 16 residues. Germline loops: CDR1 GTSNPN, CDR2 SVGIG (reference sequence). The DNA for the CDR3 is TGTGCCTGGAGTGGCGGGGGTGGATCTAGCAATCAGCCCCAGCATTTT. This translates into CAWSGGGGSSNQPQHF. The full variable domain, in which reference TRBV30 and TRBJ1-5 provide the parts outside the CDR3, is SQTIHQWPATLVQPVGSPLSLECTVEGTSNPNLYWYRQAAGRGLQLLFYSVGIGQISSEVPQNLSASRPQDRQFILSSKKLLLSDSGFYLCAWSGGGGSSNQPQHFGDGTRLSIL.

This clone has only one observation. This chain uses TRBV9 with TRBJ1-2; TRBD1 might be the D (6 bases). The V end lost 1 base, the J end lost 4 bases, and 14 bases lay between the germline ends. CDR1 is SGDLS and CDR2 is YYNGEE in the germline V gene. The CDR3 has 15 residues. The CDR3 DNA reads TGTGCCAGCAGCGTAACGGACAGCAAATTCTATGGCTACACCTTC. Translating it yields CASSVTDSKFYGYTF. The variable domain in full, completed from reference TRBV9 and TRBJ1-2, reads DSGVTQTPKHLITATGQRVTLRCSPRSGDLSVYWYQQSLDQGLQFLIQYYNGEERAKGNILERFSAQQFPDLHSELNLSSLELGDSALYFCASSVTDSKFYGYTFGSGTRLTVV.

The gene calls are TRBV19 and TRBJ2-1; 9 positions agree with TRBD2. Germline-derived CDR1 and CDR2 are LNHDA and SQIVND (reference sequence). V was clipped by 1 base and J by 10 bases; unmatched bases: 5. The CDR3 spans 14 residues. The CDR3 here is CASSIASTSGEQFF. CDR3 DNA: TGTGCCAGTAGTATAGCTTCGACTAGCGGAGAGCAGTTCTTC.

Only one count was recorded for this clone. The chain couples TRBV18 to TRBJ2-7; 10 bases agree with TRBD2. V dropped 3 bases and J dropped 3; count of bases not matched to a gene: 8. Looked up from germline, CDR1 is KGHSH and CDR2 is LQKENI. The length of the CDR3 is 16 residues. For the CDR3, the DNA is TGTGCCAGCTCACCCCGCACTAGCGGGACTAACTACGAGCAGTACTTC. This encodes CASSPRTSGTNYEQYF.

Remarks on this clone: This sample includes further DNA sequences coding for the same CDR3. The chain recombines TRBV10-3 with TRBJ2-7; D possibly corresponds to TRBD1 (6 bases). CDR1 and CDR2 (germline): ENHRY, SYGVKD. The V gene lost 2 bases and the J gene lost 5 bases, with 13 bases spanning the gap. CDR3 length: 14 amino acids. In DNA, the CDR3 is TGTGCCATCAGTGAGGTGGCAGGGGTTGACGAGCAGTACTTC. It yields the protein CAISEVAGVDEQYF.

The gene calls are TRBV9 and TRBJ2-3, with 9 bases identical to TRBD2. V trimming: 0 bases; J trimming: 4 bases; junction bases outside the gene matches: 6. The CDR3 extends over 16 amino acids. Germline CDR1 and CDR2: SGDLS and YYNGEE. The CDR3 sequence is CASSVDLAGSPDTQYF. The DNA for the CDR3 is TGTGCCAGCAGCGTAGACCTAGCGGGAAGTCCAGATACGCAGTATTTT.

On this clone itself: At one end, the junction sequence differs from germline, possibly due to a read error. The rearrangement links TRBV7-7 to TRBJ1-1, with unresolved D. The CDR3 consists of 11 residues. Germline loops: CDR1 SSHAT, CDR2 FNYEAQ (reference sequence). CDR3 bases: TGTGCTAGCAGCTACCGACGGGAAGCTTTCTTT. Protein product: CASSYRREAFF.

This chain joins TRBV7-6 and TRBJ1-1; TRBD1 matches at 7 bases. The V gene end was trimmed by 5 bases and the J gene end by 1 base; junction bases not matched to a gene: 4. The CDR3 runs 14 residues. From germline, CDR1 is SGHVS and CDR2 FNYEAQ. The CDR3 reads CASSPRTGNTEAFF. As DNA, the CDR3 is TGTGCCAGCAGCCCAAGGACAGGGAACACTGAAGCTTTCTTT.

In this sample, this clone turned up once. The chain links TRBV24-1 to TRBJ2-7; the match to TRBD1 covers 10 bases. From germline, CDR1 is KGHDR and CDR2 SFDVKD. The junction had 8 bases not matched to a gene; V was cut back by 3 bases and J by 7 bases. The CDR3 length is 15 residues. In DNA form, the CDR3 reads TGTGCCACCAGTGATCAAGACAGGGGGCATGGAGAGCAGTACTTC. Translation gives CATSDQDRGHGEQYF.

CDR3 sequence: CASSPTGGNTEAFF. The CDR3 DNA follows: TGTGCCAGCAGTCCGACAGGGGGAAACACTGAAGCTTTCTTT. The chain has TRBV6-5 and TRBJ1-1; 9 bases are a match to TRBD1. The CDR3 runs to 14 residues. The J segment lost 2 bases and the V segment lost 5 bases, leaving 3 bases of the junction unmatched. Germline CDR1 and CDR2: MNHEY and SVGAGI.

This clone has only a few counts. The V and J genes are TRBV2 and TRBJ1-5; D unclear. The CDR3 runs to 14 residues. V shed 1 base and J shed 4 bases, with 8 bases lying between them. Germline values: CDR1 SNHLY, CDR2 FYNNEI. In DNA form, the CDR3 reads TGTGCCAGCAGTGAAGACGGCGGTAATCAGCCCCAGCATTTT. Protein sequence: CASSEDGGNQPQHF.

V and J are TRBV11-2 and TRBJ1-2; no firm D call. CDR3 size: 14 residues. Germline CDR1 is SGHAT and CDR2 is FQNNGV. V shed 0 bases and J shed 5 bases, with 10 bases lying between them. CDR3 protein: CASSLDSLLYGYTF. Here the CDR3 DNA reads TGTGCCAGCAGCTTAGACAGCCTCCTATATGGCTACACCTTC.

The chain has TRBV30 and TRBJ1-2; D gene unclear. The CDR3 contains 15 residues. Germline V gives CDR1 GTSNPN, CDR2 SVGIG (reference sequence). V shed 0 bases and J shed 0 bases, with 11 bases lying between them. The CDR3 DNA is TGTGCCTGGAGTGTATCCGGTAGTGCTAACTATGGCTACACCTTC. This codes for CAWSVSGSANYGYTF.

The chain employs TRBV7-2 and TRBJ2-5; D may match TRBD1 or TRBD2 (5 bases each). The CDR3 length is 13 residues. The V end lost 5 bases, the J end lost 5 bases, and 12 bases lay between the germline ends. Germline loops: CDR1 SGHTA, CDR2 FQGNSA. CDR3 sequence (DNA): TGTGCCAGCAGCCTAGTCGGGGCCGAGACCCAGTACTTC. This codes for CASSLVGAETQYF. Full variable domain (rest looked up from reference TRBV7-2 and TRBJ2-5): GAGVSQSPSNKVTEKGKDVELRCDPISGHTALYWYRQSLGQGLEFLIYFQGNSAPDKSGLPSDRFSAERTGGSVSTLTIQRTQQEDSAVYLCASSLVGAETQYFGPGTRLLVL.